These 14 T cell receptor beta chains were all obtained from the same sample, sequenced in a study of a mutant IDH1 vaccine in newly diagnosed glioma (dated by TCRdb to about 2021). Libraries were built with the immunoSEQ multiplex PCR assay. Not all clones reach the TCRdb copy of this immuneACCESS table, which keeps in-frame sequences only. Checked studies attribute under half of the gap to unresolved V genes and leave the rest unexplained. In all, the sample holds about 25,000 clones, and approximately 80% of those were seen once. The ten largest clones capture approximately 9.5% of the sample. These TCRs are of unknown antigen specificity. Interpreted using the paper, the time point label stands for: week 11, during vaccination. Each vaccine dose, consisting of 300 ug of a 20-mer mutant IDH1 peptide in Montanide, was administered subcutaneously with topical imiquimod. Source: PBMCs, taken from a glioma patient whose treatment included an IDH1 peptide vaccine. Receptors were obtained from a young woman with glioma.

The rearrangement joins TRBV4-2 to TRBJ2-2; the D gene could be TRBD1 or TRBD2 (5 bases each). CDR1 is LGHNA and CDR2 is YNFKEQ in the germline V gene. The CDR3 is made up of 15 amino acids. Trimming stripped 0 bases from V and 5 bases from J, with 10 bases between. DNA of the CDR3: TGTGCCAGCAGCCAAGAGGGGCCGGGGACCGGGGAGCTGTTTTTT. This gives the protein CASSQEGPGTGELFF.

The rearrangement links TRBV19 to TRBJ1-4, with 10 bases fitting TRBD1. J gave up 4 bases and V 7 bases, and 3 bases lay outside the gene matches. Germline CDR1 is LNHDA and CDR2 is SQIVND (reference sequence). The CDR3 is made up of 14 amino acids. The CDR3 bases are TGTGCCAGTACGGACAGGGGGTTTAATGAAAAACTGTTTTTT. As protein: CASTDRGFNEKLFF.

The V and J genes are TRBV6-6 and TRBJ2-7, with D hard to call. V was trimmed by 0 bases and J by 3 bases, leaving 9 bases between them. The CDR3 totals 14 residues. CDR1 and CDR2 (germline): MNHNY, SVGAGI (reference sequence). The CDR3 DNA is TGTGCCAGCAGTTACTCGATTAATAGCTACGAGCAGTACTTC. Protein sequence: CASSYSINSYEQYF.

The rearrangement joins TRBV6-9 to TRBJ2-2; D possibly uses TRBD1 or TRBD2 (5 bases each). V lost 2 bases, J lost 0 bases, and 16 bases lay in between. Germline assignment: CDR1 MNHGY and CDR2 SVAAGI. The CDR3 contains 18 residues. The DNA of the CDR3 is TGTGCCAGCAGTTATGACAAGAACGGGACCACGAACACCGGGGAGCTGTTTTTT. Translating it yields CASSYDKNGTTNTGELFF.

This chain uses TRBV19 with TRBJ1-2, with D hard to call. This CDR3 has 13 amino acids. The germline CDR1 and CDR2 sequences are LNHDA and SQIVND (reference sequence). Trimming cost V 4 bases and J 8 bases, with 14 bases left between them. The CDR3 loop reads CASSNLGMEGYTF. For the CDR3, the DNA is TGTGCCAGTAGTAACCTGGGGATGGAAGGCTACACCTTC. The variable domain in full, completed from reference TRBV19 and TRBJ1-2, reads DGGITQSPKYLFRKEGQNVTLSCEQNLNHDAMYWYRQDPGQGLRLIYYSQIVNDFQKGDIAEGYSVSREKKESFPLTVTSAQKNPTAFYLCASSNLGMEGYTFGSGTRLTVV.

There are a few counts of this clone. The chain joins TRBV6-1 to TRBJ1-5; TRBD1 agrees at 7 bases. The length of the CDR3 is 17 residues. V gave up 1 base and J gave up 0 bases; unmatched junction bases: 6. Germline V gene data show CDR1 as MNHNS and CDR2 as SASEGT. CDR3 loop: CASSEVGRGNSNQPQHF. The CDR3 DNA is TGTGCCAGCAGTGAAGTGGGCAGGGGGAATAGCAATCAGCCCCAGCATTTT.

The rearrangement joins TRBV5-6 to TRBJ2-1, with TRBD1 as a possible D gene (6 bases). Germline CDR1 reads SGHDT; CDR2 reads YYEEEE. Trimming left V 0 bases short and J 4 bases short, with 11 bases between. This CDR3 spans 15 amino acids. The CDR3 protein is CASSLEARGYNEQFF. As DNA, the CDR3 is TGTGCCAGCAGCTTGGAGGCCAGGGGTTACAATGAGCAGTTCTTC.

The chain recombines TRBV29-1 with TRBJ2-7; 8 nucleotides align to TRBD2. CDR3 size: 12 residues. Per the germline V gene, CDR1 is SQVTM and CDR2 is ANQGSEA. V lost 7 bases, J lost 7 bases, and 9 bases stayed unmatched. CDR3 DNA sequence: TGCAGCGCCGGGGGGGGGCCCCAGGAGCAGTACTTC. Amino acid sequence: CSAGGGPQEQYF.

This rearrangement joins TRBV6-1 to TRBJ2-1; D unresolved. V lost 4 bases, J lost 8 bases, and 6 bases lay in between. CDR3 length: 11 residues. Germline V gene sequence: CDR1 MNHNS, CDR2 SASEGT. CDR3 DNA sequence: TGTGCCAGCAGTGGGAAAGATGAGCAGTTCTTC. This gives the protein CASSGKDEQFF.

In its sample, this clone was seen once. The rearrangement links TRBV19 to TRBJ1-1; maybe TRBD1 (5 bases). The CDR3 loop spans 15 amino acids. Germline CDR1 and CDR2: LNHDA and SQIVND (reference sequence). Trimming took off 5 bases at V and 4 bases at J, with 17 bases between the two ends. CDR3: CASSPKLGGATEAFF. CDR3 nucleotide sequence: TGTGCCAGTAGTCCTAAGCTGGGGGGAGCCACTGAAGCTTTCTTT. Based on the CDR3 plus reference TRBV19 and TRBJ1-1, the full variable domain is DGGITQSPKYLFRKEGQNVTLSCEQNLNHDAMYWYRQDPGQGLRLIYYSQIVNDFQKGDIAEGYSVSREKKESFPLTVTSAQKNPTAFYLCASSPKLGGATEAFFGQGTRLTVV.

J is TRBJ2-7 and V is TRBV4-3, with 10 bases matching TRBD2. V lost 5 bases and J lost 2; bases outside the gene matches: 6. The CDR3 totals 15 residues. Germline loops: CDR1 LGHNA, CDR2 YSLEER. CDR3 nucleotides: TGCGCCAGCAGCTTCGGACTAGCGGAGACCTACGAGCAGTACTTC. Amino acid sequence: CASSFGLAETYEQYF.

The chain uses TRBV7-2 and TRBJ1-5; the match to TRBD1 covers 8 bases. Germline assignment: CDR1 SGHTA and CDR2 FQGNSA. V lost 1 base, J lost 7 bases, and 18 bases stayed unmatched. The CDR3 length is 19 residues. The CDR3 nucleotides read TGTGCCAGCAGCTTAGAATGGATTGGCAGGGGGCGCAGAGGCCAGCCCCAGCATTTT. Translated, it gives CASSLEWIGRGRRGQPQHF.

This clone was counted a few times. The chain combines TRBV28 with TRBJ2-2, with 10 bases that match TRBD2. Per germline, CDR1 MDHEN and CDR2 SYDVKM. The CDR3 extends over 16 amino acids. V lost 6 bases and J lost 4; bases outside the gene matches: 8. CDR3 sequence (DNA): TGTGCCAGCAGCTTCGAGCGGGAGGGCCCCACCGGGGAGCTGTTTTTT. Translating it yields CASSFEREGPTGELFF.

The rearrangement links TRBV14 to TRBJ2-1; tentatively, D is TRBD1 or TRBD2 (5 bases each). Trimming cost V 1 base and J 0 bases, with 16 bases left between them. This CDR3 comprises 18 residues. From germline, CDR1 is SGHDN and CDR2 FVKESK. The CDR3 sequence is CASSQARVWGSSYNEQFF. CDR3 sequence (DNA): TGTGCCAGCAGCCAAGCAAGGGTTTGGGGGAGCTCCTACAATGAGCAGTTCTTC.